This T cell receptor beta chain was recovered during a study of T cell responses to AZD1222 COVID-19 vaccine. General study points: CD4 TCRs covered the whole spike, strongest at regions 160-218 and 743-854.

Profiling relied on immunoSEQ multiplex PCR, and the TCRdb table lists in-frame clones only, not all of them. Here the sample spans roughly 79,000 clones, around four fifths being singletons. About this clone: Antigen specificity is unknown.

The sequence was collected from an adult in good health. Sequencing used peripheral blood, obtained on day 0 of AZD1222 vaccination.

CDR3 residues: CASSYRNNQPQHF. The CDR3 nucleotides read TGTGCCAGCAGTTACAGAAATAATCAGCCCCAGCATTTT. This chain joins TRBV6-5 and TRBJ1-5; no clear D gene. Trimming pared 2 bases from V and 4 bases from J, leaving 6 bases between. This CDR3 is built from 13 residues. Per germline, CDR1 MNHEY and CDR2 SVGAGI.